These T cell receptor beta chains were read from a single sample in a study of T-cell reconstitution after alpha-beta-depleted transplantation in children. TCRdb recomputed calls from the PCR reads with MiXCR, one row per CDR3 protein. The repertoire has 200,000 to 250,000 distinct CDR3 sequences, about 26% of them found once; the top ten carry 2.6%. This material consisted of PBMCs, taken before TCRalphabeta/CD19-depleted stem cell transplant. These receptors came from a girl under 10 years old with Fanconi anemia, due to receive a stem cell transplant. Both conserved end residues are part of each CDR3. The D gene is left open where the match is weak. The size field is filled for only some rows; it gives once, few, many or a size class.

>TRBD2|TRBV12-3/TRBV12-4|TRBJ2-1|-
TGTGCCAGCATACCGGGGAGGGGACTATACAATGAGCAGTTCTTC
CASIPGRGLYNEQFF
>-|TRBV11-2|TRBJ2-7|-
TGTGCCAGCAGCTTAGAATCAGGGAACTACGAGCAGTACTTC
CASSLESGNYEQYF
>TRBD2|TRBV5-5|TRBJ2-2|many
TGTGCCAGCAGCTTGCTAGCGGGGGGGGGCACCGGGGAGCTGTTTTTT
CASSLLAGGGTGELFF
>TRBD1|TRBV28|TRBJ1-1|few
TGTGCCAGCAGTTTAAGGACAGGGAAGACTGAAGCTTTCTTT
CASSLRTGKTEAFF
>TRBD2|TRBV28|TRBJ2-2|-
TGTGCCAGCGTCGAAGCGGGGGGGCCCGGTAATGTCGGGGAGCTGTTTTTT
CASVEAGGPGNVGELFF
>TRBD2|TRBV7-6|TRBJ2-5|-
TGTGCCAGCAGCCGACGGACTAGCGGAGCCCAAGAGACCCAGTACTTC
CASSRRTSGAQETQYF
>-|TRBV29-1|TRBJ2-2|-
TGCAGCGGCTCTAGTAGGGGGGGGGAGCTGTTTTTT
CSGSSRGGELFF
>-|TRBV29-1|TRBJ2-5|many
TGCAGCGTTACAGGTTCCGCCCAAGAGACCCAGTACTTC
CSVTGSAQETQYF
>TRBD2|TRBV29-1|TRBJ2-3|many
TGCAGCGCGGGACTAGCGGGGAACCGGGGAGATACGCAGTATTTT
CSAGLAGNRGDTQYF
>TRBD2|TRBV20-1|TRBJ2-7|-
TGCAGTGCTAGATCCGCCGGGACTAGGTTTTTCCACGAGCAGTACTTC
CSARSAGTRFFHEQYF
>TRBD2|TRBV29-1|TRBJ2-7|many
TGCAGCGTTTCCCCGGGACTAGCGGCACCCTACGAGCAGTACTTC
CSVSPGLAAPYEQYF
>-|TRBV20-1|TRBJ2-1|once
TGCAGTGCTAGAGATCTGCGGGGAATCTACAATGAGCAGTTCTTC
CSARDLRGIYNEQFF
>TRBD1|TRBV5-6|TRBJ2-4|many
TGTGCCAGCAGCTCACAGGGGGAGAACATTCAGTACTTC
CASSSQGENIQYF
>TRBD1|TRBV4-2|TRBJ1-1|many
TGTGCCAGCAGCCCTCGGACAGGGCTGGGAGCTTCCTTT
CASSPRTGLGASF
>TRBD1|TRBV24-1|TRBJ2-7|many
TGTGCCACCAGTGTAACAGGGGGCAGGGAGCAGTACTTC
CATSVTGGREQYF
>TRBD1|TRBV9|TRBJ2-5|-
TGTGCCAGCACCCCGGGGACAGGGGATGTTGAGACCCAGTACTTC
CASTPGTGDVETQYF
>-|TRBV20-1|TRBJ2-3|few
TGCAGTGCTGTCCCGACATCAGTTTGGACGCAGTATTTT
CSAVPTSVWTQYF
>-|TRBV20-1|TRBJ1-1|many
TGCAGTGCTCGAAAACTAGAAGGGACTGAAGCTTTCTTT
CSARKLEGTEAFF
>-|TRBV12-3/TRBV12-4|TRBJ2-1|-
TGTACCAGCAGTCCCCAGGGCGGCCGAAAAGGGGGAAATGAGCAGTTCTTC
CTSSPQGGRKGGNEQFF
>-|TRBV6-6|TRBJ2-1|-
TGTGCCAGCAGTTACCCTTCCGAGCAGTTCTTC
CASSYPSEQFF
>TRBD2|TRBV27|TRBJ2-1|many
TGTGCCAGCACTCCCGGACTAGTCAATGAGCAGTTCTTC
CASTPGLVNEQFF
>-|TRBV7-2|TRBJ2-7|-
TGTGCCAGCAGCTTTTCGGAATCATACGAGCAGTACTTC
CASSFSESYEQYF
>-|TRBV9|TRBJ2-7|few
TGTGCCAGCAGCGTAGACGGGACCAATACGAACTACGAGCAGTACTTC
CASSVDGTNTNYEQYF
>-|TRBV29-1|TRBJ1-1|many
TGCAGCGTTGCCACCGATGAAGCTTTCTTT
CSVATDEAFF
>TRBD2|TRBV5-1|TRBJ2-3|once
TGCGCCAGCACGAACCGCGACCCTCGTGGGACTAGCGGGATCCGGCCGGAAACAGATACGCAGTATTTT
CASTNRDPRGTSGIRPETDTQYF
>-|TRBV5-1|TRBJ2-3|few
TGCGCCAGCAGCTTGCAGGGGCCAGATACGCAGTATTTT
CASSLQGPDTQYF
>TRBD2|TRBV29-1|TRBJ2-5|-
TGCAGCGTTAAGCGGGGGCAAGAGACCCAGTACTTC
CSVKRGQETQYF
>TRBD1|TRBV7-7|TRBJ2-1|many
TGTGCCAGCAGCTTGCGACAGGGATACAATGAGCAGTTCTTC
CASSLRQGYNEQFF
>-|TRBV20-1|TRBJ1-1|few
TGCAGTGCTGGATGGGGGACCGCTAACACTGAAGCTTTCTTT
CSAGWGTANTEAFF
>-|TRBV4-1|TRBJ2-7|-
TGCGCCAGCAGCCAAGTAGGGGGTCGCGAGCAGTACTTC
CASSQVGGREQYF
>-|TRBV20-1|TRBJ1-2|-
TGCAGTGCTAGACACGTCTATGGCTACACCTTC
CSARHVYGYTF
>TRBD1|TRBV30|TRBJ2-1|-
TGTGCCTGGAGTCAGGGGGTAGAAGGCAATGAGCAGTTCTTC
CAWSQGVEGNEQFF
>TRBD1|TRBV10-2|TRBJ2-7|few
TGCGCCAGCAGCGAGGGGACAGGTGACTCCTACGAGCAGTACTTC
CASSEGTGDSYEQYF
>-|TRBV2|TRBJ2-5|-
TGTGCCAGCATGGCGGGGAGGGAGACCCAGTACTTC
CASMAGRETQYF
>-|TRBV6-1|TRBJ2-5|many
TGTGCCAGCAGTCGGGGGGCGAGAGAGACCCAGTACTTC
CASSRGARETQYF
>-|TRBV13|TRBJ2-5|-
TGTGCCAGCAGCCTCAGGGGTGGAGATGAGACCCAGTACTTC
CASSLRGGDETQYF
>-|TRBV20-1|TRBJ2-1|few
TGCAGTGCTAGAACGGGAGCGGCCTACAATGAGCAGTTCTTC
CSARTGAAYNEQFF
>-|TRBV12-3/TRBV12-4|TRBJ2-3|many
TGTGCCAGCCCACGAGAAGCACTAGCCCCAAACACAGATACGCAGTATTTT
CASPREALAPNTDTQYF
>-|TRBV20-1|TRBJ1-2|many
TGCAGTACTGAACAGGGAAGCTATGGCTACACCTTC
CSTEQGSYGYTF